The 30 T cell receptor beta chains below all came from one sample that was sequenced in a study of shared clonotypes between healthy human individuals. Clones were read by immunoSEQ multiplex PCR, and TCRdb kept only the in-frame ones, dropping some. Among roughly 2,300,000 clones listed, less than 95% were seen once. What was sequenced was naive CD4+ T cells from PBMCs. Stated subset: CD45RA+ positively selected. The source is a man between 18 and 29 years old in good health. Some clones in this sample may be carry-over from other donors' samples.

This clone was seen only once. This sequence joins TRBV7-2 and TRBJ2-7; no definite D call. Deletions cut 6 bases from V and 6 bases from J, with 9 bases between. CDR3 length equals 11 residues. Germline assignment: CDR1 SGHTA and CDR2 FQGNSA. CDR3 region: CASSFISEQYF. CDR3 DNA: TGTGCCAGCAGTTTTATCTCCGAGCAGTACTTC.

Here the CDR3 DNA reads TGTGCCAGCAGCTACAACCAGGGGTCCTACAATGAGCAGTTCTTC. Translation: CASSYNQGSYNEQFF. The rearrangement links TRBV5-4 to TRBJ2-1, with a possible D match to TRBD1 (6 bases). The germline CDR1 and CDR2 sequences are SGHNT and YYREEE (reference sequence). V gave up 3 bases and J gave up 1 base, with 11 bases separating them. The length of the CDR3 is 15 residues.

The chain combines TRBV28 with TRBJ1-1, with D unclear. Deletions cut 5 bases from V and 6 bases from J, with 16 bases between. The CDR3 contains 14 residues. Germline V CDR1 and CDR2: MDHEN, SYDVKM. CDR3: CASSPAERRAEAFF. CDR3 coding DNA: TGTGCCAGCAGTCCGGCCGAGCGGAGGGCTGAAGCTTTCTTT.

Turning to this clone: A clone one base away is much larger, so this may be a read error. At the DNA level, this CDR3 is encoded by other sequences in the same sample as well. This chain uses TRBV19 with TRBJ1-1, with D hard to call. V dropped 1 base and J dropped 1 base, with 4 bases sitting between them. This CDR3 spans 13 amino acids. Germline lookup yields CDR1 LNHDA and CDR2 SQIVND (reference sequence). In nucleotides, the CDR3 is TGTGCCAGTAGTATAGGGCGGAACACTGAAGCTTTCTTT. It encodes CASSIGRNTEAFF.

The chain has TRBV6-4 and TRBJ2-7; 8 bases agree with TRBD2. CDR3 length: 16 residues. J was trimmed by 3 bases and V by 3 bases; bases with no gene match: 10. Germline CDR1 reads MRHNA; CDR2 reads SNTAGT. CDR3 DNA: TGTGCCAGCAGTGATAGGGACGGGAGGGGTGGCTACGAGCAGTACTTC. This translates into CASSDRDGRGGYEQYF.

CDR3 loop: CASSLAWDQPQHF. The DNA of the CDR3 is TGTGCCAGCAGCTTAGCTTGGGATCAGCCCCAGCATTTT. The chain joins TRBV7-2 to TRBJ1-5; D is ambiguous. This CDR3 has 13 residues. CDR1 is SGHTA, CDR2 FQGNSA, per germline. V was clipped by 0 bases and J by 5 bases, with 5 bases between them. The full variable domain, its missing parts supplied by reference TRBV7-2 and TRBJ1-5, is GAGVSQSPSNKVTEKGKDVELRCDPISGHTALYWYRQSLGQGLEFLIYFQGNSAPDKSGLPSDRFSAERTGGSVSTLTIQRTQQEDSAVYLCASSLAWDQPQHFGDGTRLSIL.

The rearrangement uses TRBV7-3 and TRBJ2-5; 8 bases are shared with TRBD2. After removal of 4 bases from V and 4 bases from J, the junction contained 17 bases not matched to a gene. Germline lookup yields CDR1 SGHTA and CDR2 FQGTGA. This CDR3 region has 18 residues. The CDR3 here is CASSSHPPTGGEVETQYF. The CDR3 DNA reads TGTGCCAGCAGCTCACACCCCCCCACGGGAGGGGAGGTAGAGACCCAGTACTTC.

The chain's CDR3 is CASSLAPAGTDTQYF. CDR3 sequence (DNA): TGCGCCAGCAGCTTGGCTCCGGCGGGCACAGATACGCAGTATTTT. This chain links TRBV5-1 with TRBJ2-3; no firm D call. The V gene lost 0 bases and the J gene lost 1 base, with 9 bases spanning the gap. Germline-derived CDR1 and CDR2 are SGHRS and YFSETQ. The CDR3 is 15 amino acids.

The V gene is TRBV11-2, the J gene TRBJ2-3, with TRBD1 as a possible D gene (6 bases). Deletions cut 2 bases from V and 0 bases from J, with 15 bases between. The CDR3 runs 17 residues. CDR1 is SGHAT, CDR2 FQNNGV, per germline. CDR3 sequence: CASSLSPRDNSTDTQYF. DNA of the CDR3: TGTGCCAGCAGCTTATCTCCCCGGGACAACAGCACAGATACGCAGTATTTT.

The chain links TRBV7-2 to TRBJ1-5, with D possibly being TRBD1 (6 bases). The CDR3 runs 14 residues. CDR1 SGHTA and CDR2 FQGNSA come from the germline V gene. Trimming shortened V by 5 bases and J by 15 bases, and 23 bases separated the two germline ends. DNA of the CDR3: TGTGCCAGCAGCCCCATAATAACACCGGGACAATCGCATTTT. It translates to CASSPIITPGQSHF.

Concerning this clone itself: Other nucleotide sequences in the sample specify the same CDR3. This sequence joins TRBV6-5 and TRBJ1-2; the D gene is possibly TRBD1 (5 bases). Trimming pared 6 bases from V and 2 bases from J, leaving 10 bases between. The CDR3 totals 13 residues. The germline V gene has CDR1 MNHEY and CDR2 SVGAGI. CDR3 bases: TGTGCCAGCAGCTCCAGGGAGAACTATGGCTACACCTTC. Translating gives CASSSRENYGYTF.

CDR3 sequence: CATSWRNGDVLTF. The CDR3 region has the DNA TGTGCCACGTCTTGGAGGAATGGAGACGTCCTGACTTTC. The gene calls are TRBV6-1 and TRBJ2-6, with TRBD2 as a possible D gene (5 bases). Germline V gene sequence: CDR1 MNHNS, CDR2 SASEGT. V dropped 10 bases and J dropped 11 bases, with 18 bases sitting between them. The CDR3 runs 13 residues.

The genes are TRBV5-4 and TRBJ2-2; D may be TRBD2 (6 bases). The CDR3 is 16 residues long. Germline V gene sequence: CDR1 SGHNT, CDR2 YYREEE (reference sequence). The V end lost 4 bases, the J end lost 5 bases, and 18 bases lay between the germline ends. In DNA, the CDR3 is TGTGCCAGCAGCCCCCTGGGGGGACGGGGGACCGGGGAGCTGTTTTTT. This translates into CASSPLGGRGTGELFF.

The CDR3 DNA follows: TGCGCCAGCAGCCAAGATGCAGGGAGGGATACGCAGTATTTT. Its protein product is CASSQDAGRDTQYF. The J gene is TRBJ2-3, the V gene TRBV4-3, with D tentatively TRBD2 (6 bases). Germline V gene lookup returns CDR1 LGHNA and CDR2 YSLEER. Trimming took 0 bases from V and 6 from J, leaving 10 bases between them. This CDR3 has 14 residues.

This clone was observed a single time. The V call is TRBV7-2, the J call TRBJ1-2; TRBD1 agrees at 10 bases. The CDR3 totals 11 residues. Germline lookup yields CDR1 SGHTA and CDR2 FQGNSA. V shed 5 bases, J shed 14 bases, and the junction held 5 bases outside the gene matches. The chain's CDR3 is CASSPGTGETF. CDR3 in DNA: TGTGCCAGCAGCCCCGGGACAGGGGAAACCTTC.

The chain employs TRBV14 and TRBJ1-2; 7 positions match TRBD1. This CDR3 spans 17 amino acids. Germline-derived CDR1 and CDR2 are SGHDN and FVKESK. Trimming removed 4 bases from V and 1 base from J; junction bases left unmatched: 12. The CDR3 DNA reads TGTGCCAGCAGCCTATGGACAGGCCCCCAAAATAACTATGGCTACACCTTC. Its protein is CASSLWTGPQNNYGYTF.

The rearrangement links TRBV4-3 to TRBJ1-5; D might be TRBD1 (5 bases). CDR3 length: 14 amino acids. V gave up 3 bases and J gave up 4 bases, with 10 bases separating them. Germline CDR1 and CDR2: LGHNA and YSLEER. Here the CDR3 reads CASSQTAANQPQHF. The CDR3 DNA reads as TGCGCCAGCAGCCAGACAGCTGCTAATCAGCCCCAGCATTTT.

This chain uses TRBV18 with TRBJ1-4, with no clear D. Trimming cost V 2 bases and J 8 bases, with 9 bases left between them. Germline V gene sequence: CDR1 KGHSH, CDR2 LQKENI. CDR3 length equals 13 residues. This CDR3 is CASSPDGREKLFF. CDR3 nucleotide sequence: TGTGCCAGCTCACCAGATGGACGAGAAAAACTGTTTTTT.

The V call is TRBV7-6, the J call TRBJ2-7; D unresolved. From germline, CDR1 is SGHVS and CDR2 FNYEAQ. The CDR3 spans 16 residues. Trimming left V 4 bases short and J 3 bases short, with 19 bases between. This CDR3 reads CASSSTLGPDDYEQYF. CDR3 coding DNA: TGTGCCAGCAGCTCCACCCTGGGCCCTGACGACTACGAGCAGTACTTC.

The chain uses TRBV19 and TRBJ2-1, with 16 nucleotides matching TRBD2. This CDR3 has 15 amino acids. After removal of 8 bases from V and 8 bases from J, the junction contained 6 bases not matched to a gene. From germline, CDR1 is LNHDA and CDR2 SQIVND (reference sequence). CDR3 DNA: TGTGCCAGTGACTCGGGACTAGCGGGAGGGTATGAGCAGTTCTTC. Amino acids: CASDSGLAGGYEQFF.

The rearrangement links TRBV18 to TRBJ2-3; no clear D. Between the trimmed V and J ends, which lost 3 bases and 0 bases, there was a span of 10 bases. Germline V gene lookup returns CDR1 KGHSH and CDR2 LQKENI. The CDR3 runs to 15 residues. The DNA for the CDR3 is TGTGCCAGCTCACCCTATGGCAGAAGCACAGATACGCAGTATTTT. This gives the protein CASSPYGRSTDTQYF.

The CDR3 sequence: CASSLGAGHQPQHF. In nucleotides, the CDR3 is TGTGCCAGCAGCTTAGGGGCAGGACACCAGCCCCAGCATTTT. The chain combines TRBV7-2 with TRBJ1-5; possibly TRBD1 for D (5 bases). CDR3 size: 14 residues. The V end lost 1 base, the J end lost 7 bases, and 11 bases lay between the germline ends. CDR1 and CDR2 from the germline V gene are SGHTA and FQGNSA.

The rearrangement links TRBV9 to TRBJ1-6; D gene uncertain. V was pared by 4 bases and J by 7 bases, with 6 bases between. CDR3 length: 12 residues. From germline, CDR1 is SGDLS and CDR2 YYNGEE. The CDR3 here is CASSTRNSPLHF. The CDR3 region has the DNA TGTGCCAGCAGCACCCGCAATTCACCCCTCCACTTT. The complete variable domain, with remaining parts taken from reference TRBV9 and TRBJ1-6, reads DSGVTQTPKHLITATGQRVTLRCSPRSGDLSVYWYQQSLDQGLQFLIQYYNGEERAKGNILERFSAQQFPDLHSELNLSSLELGDSALYFCASSTRNSPLHFGNGTRLTVT.

Worth noting for this clone: Other DNA sequences in the sample encode the same CDR3. The chain has TRBV9 and TRBJ2-2; D perhaps matches TRBD2 (6 bases). The germline CDR1 and CDR2 sequences are SGDLS and YYNGEE. The CDR3 is 16 amino acids. V was cut by 0 bases and J by 0 bases, with 9 bases left in between. CDR3 coding DNA: TGTGCCAGCAGCGTAGCTGGCGGGGCGAACACCGGGGAGCTGTTTTTT. Translated: CASSVAGGANTGELFF.

The chain carries TRBV18 and TRBJ2-3, with D perhaps TRBD1 (6 bases). V dropped 0 bases and J dropped 4 bases, with 14 bases sitting between them. The length of the CDR3 is 16 residues. Per germline, CDR1 KGHSH and CDR2 LQKENI. This CDR3 reads CASSPPGARISDTQYF. In DNA form, the CDR3 reads TGTGCCAGCTCACCACCGGGGGCCCGAATTTCAGATACGCAGTATTTT.

V is TRBV4-3 and J is TRBJ2-5, with 7 bases fitting TRBD1. This CDR3 has 15 residues. Looked up from germline, CDR1 is LGHNA and CDR2 is YSLEER. V lost 3 bases, J lost 10 bases, and 14 bases stayed unmatched. CDR3 sequence: CASSQTWDSLGDQYF. The CDR3 DNA is TGCGCCAGCAGCCAGACTTGGGACAGCCTTGGGGACCAGTACTTC.

The chain employs TRBV7-2 and TRBJ2-1, with 8 bases that match TRBD1. The germline V gene has CDR1 SGHTA and CDR2 FQGNSA. The length of the CDR3 is 14 residues. The V segment lost 6 bases and the J segment 8 bases; nucleotides outside the gene matches: 9. Written as DNA, the CDR3 is TGTGCCAGCAGTAACAGGGGGGTTTACGATGAGCAGTTCTTC. This gives the protein CASSNRGVYDEQFF. The complete variable domain, with remaining parts taken from reference TRBV7-2 and TRBJ2-1, reads GAGVSQSPSNKVTEKGKDVELRCDPISGHTALYWYRQSLGQGLEFLIYFQGNSAPDKSGLPSDRFSAERTGGSVSTLTIQRTQQEDSAVYLCASSNRGVYDEQFFGPGTRLTVL.

Worth noting for this clone: The junction departs from germline at one end; a sequencing error may be responsible. This chain connects TRBV29-1 to TRBJ2-3, with unresolved D. Germline V lookup: CDR1 SQVTM, CDR2 ANQGSEA. The CDR3 is 12 residues long. Here the CDR3 DNA reads TGCAGCGCTGAAGGCCTTGTAGATACGCAGTATTTT. Translation gives CSAEGLVDTQYF.

This chain connects TRBV9 to TRBJ1-2, with 7 bases that match TRBD1. The trim removed 4 bases at V and 5 bases at J, leaving 17 bases unmatched. Germline V CDR1 and CDR2: SGDLS, YYNGEE. The length of the CDR3 is 17 residues. The DNA of the CDR3 is TGTGCCAGCAGCAAAGCGGAGGGGGCTAGTGTTTATTATGGCTACACCTTC. Amino acid sequence: CASSKAEGASVYYGYTF. Together with reference TRBV9 and TRBJ1-2, the CDR3 gives the full variable domain: DSGVTQTPKHLITATGQRVTLRCSPRSGDLSVYWYQQSLDQGLQFLIQYYNGEERAKGNILERFSAQQFPDLHSELNLSSLELGDSALYFCASSKAEGASVYYGYTFGSGTRLTVV.

The rearrangement joins TRBV7-2 to TRBJ2-4; no clear D gene. The CDR3 is made up of 14 amino acids. CDR1 is SGHTA, CDR2 FQGNSA, per germline. V was trimmed by 10 bases and J by 1 base, leaving 14 bases between them. CDR3 protein: CATSRLGAKNIQYF. For the CDR3, the DNA is TGTGCCACAAGTAGATTAGGTGCCAAAAACATTCAGTACTTC.